Below, 14 T cell receptor beta chains from the same sample are listed, as sequenced in a study of shared clonotypes between healthy human individuals. Assay used: immunoSEQ multiplex PCR; TCRdb lists only in-frame clones, some missing. The sample records about 2.1 million clones, just over 90% being singletons. Cells designated naive CD8 were CD45RO-negative and were positively selected for CCR7, with terminally differentiated effector memory CD45RA+ cells excluded. The material sequenced was naive CD8+ T cells from PBMCs. The receptor set was obtained from a man between 18 and 35 years old in good health. Some clones in this sample may be carry-over from other donors' samples.

This rearrangement joins TRBV27 to TRBJ2-3; D unresolved. The CDR3 sequence is 13 residues long. Germline V gives CDR1 MNHEY, CDR2 SMNVEV (reference sequence). V lost 4 bases and J lost 4, with 9 bases in between. In DNA form, the CDR3 reads TGTGCCAGCAGTTCACCGCCCCCAGATACGCAGTATTTT. Its protein is CASSSPPPDTQYF.

A note on this clone: Other DNA sequences in the same sample also yield this CDR3. This chain uses TRBV7-9 with TRBJ2-3, with TRBD2 matching 10 bases. The germline gives CDR1 SEHNR, CDR2 FQNEAQ (reference sequence). CDR3 length: 16 amino acids. J gave up 4 bases and V 4 bases, and 8 bases lay outside the gene matches. CDR3 protein: CASSSTAGGPSDTQYF. CDR3 DNA sequence: TGTGCCAGCAGCTCTACAGCGGGAGGGCCGTCAGATACGCAGTATTTT.

This clone was detected only a few times. The sample contains more than one DNA sequence encoding this CDR3. The CDR3 spells CASSLTGLNTEAFF. Written as DNA, the CDR3 is TGTGCCAGCAGTTTAACAGGGCTGAACACTGAAGCTTTCTTT. The gene calls are TRBV28 and TRBJ1-1; D is possibly TRBD1 (6 bases). The CDR3 consists of 14 residues. V was cut by 2 bases and J by 0 bases, with 7 bases left in between. Germline V gene sequence: CDR1 MDHEN, CDR2 SYDVKM.

The V call is TRBV7-3, the J call TRBJ2-2; D gene unclear. Germline CDR1 is SGHTA and CDR2 is FQGTGA. The CDR3 consists of 16 residues. V dropped 5 bases and J dropped 5 bases, with 18 bases sitting between them. CDR3 DNA: TGTGCCAGCAGCAAGGGTGGAGTAGCACCGACCGGGGAGCTGTTTTTT. This encodes CASSKGGVAPTGELFF.

The chain recombines TRBV28 with TRBJ2-1; D remains unclear. This CDR3 has 14 amino acids. CDR1 and CDR2 from the germline V gene are MDHEN and SYDVKM. The germline V and J ends were trimmed by 8 bases and 4 bases, with 15 bases remaining between them. The CDR3 spells CASQPRPKYNEQFF. CDR3 bases: TGTGCCAGCCAACCTCGACCAAAATACAATGAGCAGTTCTTC. The variable domain in full, with the rest retrieved from reference TRBV28 and TRBJ2-1, is DVKVTQSSRYLVKRTGEKVFLECVQDMDHENMFWYRQDPGLGLRLIYFSYDVKMKEKGDIPEGYSVSREKKERFSLILESASTNQTSMYLCASQPRPKYNEQFFGPGTRLTVL.

This clone was recorded once. The genes are TRBV21-1 and TRBJ2-2; the D call TRBD2 from the table was never checked on the DNA. TRBV21-1 is flagged as a pseudogene. There are 18 residues in the CDR3. CDR3 in amino acids: CASSKAIRDSNPSRELFF. In nucleotides, the CDR3 is TGTGCCAGCAGCAAAGCAATTAGGGACTCGAATCCTTCAAGGGAGCTGTTTTTT.

The rearrangement links TRBV15 to TRBJ2-7; 9 nucleotides agree with TRBD2. Trimming removed 0 bases from V and 4 bases from J; junction bases left unmatched: 7. This CDR3 region has 16 residues. CDR1 and CDR2 from the germline V gene are LNHNV and YYDKDF (reference sequence). CDR3 coding DNA: TGTGCCACCAGCAGAGATGATAGCGGGAGTAGGTACGAGCAGTACTTC. This translates into CATSRDDSGSRYEQYF. The whole variable domain, remainder taken from reference TRBV15 and TRBJ2-7, is DAMVIQNPRYQVTQFGKPVTLSCSQTLNHNVMYWYQQKSSQAPKLLFHYYDKDFNNEADTPDNFQSRRPNTSFCFLDIRSPGLGDTAMYLCATSRDDSGSRYEQYFGPGTRLTVT.

The chain links TRBV11-2 to TRBJ2-3; D might be TRBD2 (6 bases). V was clipped by 5 bases and J by 6 bases, with 12 bases between them. CDR3 length: 13 amino acids. Germline CDR1 is SGHAT and CDR2 is FQNNGV. The CDR3 nucleotides read TGTGCCAGCAGCATCTTAGCGGTCGATACGCAGTATTTT. Its translation is CASSILAVDTQYF.

The V call is TRBV7-9, the J call TRBJ2-7; 8 bases agree with TRBD1. CDR3 length: 14 residues. Germline V gene lookup returns CDR1 SEHNR and CDR2 FQNEAQ (reference sequence). V shed 5 bases, J shed 7 bases, and the junction held 10 bases outside the gene matches. The CDR3 loop reads CASSPPGGAREQYF. Written as DNA, the CDR3 is TGTGCCAGCAGCCCCCCAGGGGGCGCTCGGGAGCAGTACTTC.

Concerning this clone itself: Other DNA variants within this sample encode the same CDR3. The chain carries TRBV9 and TRBJ2-3; 10 bases are a match to TRBD1. Germline CDR1 is SGDLS and CDR2 is YYNGEE. This CDR3 region has 15 residues. V dropped 0 bases and J dropped 3; count of bases not matched to a gene: 1. Here the CDR3 reads CASSVGTGGTDTQYF. The CDR3 region has the DNA TGTGCCAGCAGCGTAGGGACAGGGGGTACAGATACGCAGTATTTT.

This chain uses TRBV29-1 with TRBJ2-1, with unresolved D. The CDR3 covers 11 residues. Trimming cost V 7 bases and J 7 bases, with 11 bases left between them. CDR1 is SQVTM and CDR2 is ANQGSEA in the germline V gene. The CDR3 nucleotides read TGCAGCGCCGTAGACGGGAATGAGCAGTTCTTC. Translation: CSAVDGNEQFF.

The chain couples TRBV7-2 to TRBJ1-2, with D perhaps matching TRBD1 (6 bases). CDR1 is SGHTA and CDR2 is FQGNSA in the germline V gene. The CDR3 runs to 16 residues. V lost 5 bases, J lost 7 bases, and 23 bases lay in between. The CDR3 loop reads CASSPGAGTEKSGYTF. The CDR3 region has the DNA TGTGCCAGCAGCCCGGGGGCTGGGACCGAGAAGAGTGGCTACACCTTC.

J is TRBJ1-3 and V is TRBV7-9; D gene unclear. V lost 5 bases and J lost 2, with 16 bases in between. Germline CDR1 and CDR2: SEHNR and FQNEAQ (reference sequence). This CDR3 spans 16 amino acids. CDR3 amino acids: CASSPGIWEAGNTIYF. CDR3 in DNA: TGTGCCAGCAGCCCCGGTATTTGGGAGGCTGGAAACACCATATATTTT.

V is TRBV14 and J is TRBJ2-1; 9 positions agree with TRBD2. The germline CDR1 and CDR2 sequences are SGHDN and FVKESK. The V gene end was trimmed by 4 bases and the J gene end by 4 bases; junction bases not matched to a gene: 5. This CDR3 has 15 residues. The CDR3 protein is CASSRREGGYNEQFF. Written as DNA, the CDR3 is TGTGCCAGCAGCCGGCGGGAGGGTGGTTACAATGAGCAGTTCTTC.